A selection of T cell receptor beta chains follows, all from one sample in a study of blood T cells in healthy people across ages. MiXCR was run by TCRdb on the 5' RACE reads, yielding one entry per CDR3 protein. Among fewer than 2,000,000 distinct CDR3 sequences listed, around 42% were seen once. Sequenced input: blood. The receptors shown here come from a human donor in good health. Each CDR3 is given with its conserved first and last residue. The D gene is left open where the match is weak. Rows may omit the clone size; those that give it use once, few, many or a size class.

d_call j_call v_call clone_size cdr3_nt cdr3_aa
TRBD2 TRBJ2-3 TRBV10-3 NA TGTGCCGCCCAGCCCAGCGGGGGGTCAGATACGCAGTATTTT CAAQPSGGSDTQYF
NA TRBJ1-1 TRBV10-3 many TGTGCCTCCCGTCCGCCGCAAATGAACACTGAAGCTTTCTTT CASRPPQMNTEAFF
NA TRBJ2-1 TRBV6-5 once TGTGCCAGCAGTTACTCGAGAAGGGGCCATGAGCAGTTCTTC CASSYSRRGHEQFF
NA TRBJ2-4 TRBV10-3 few TGTGCCATCAGTGAGTCTCCTGCCAAAAACATTCAGTACTTC CAISESPAKNIQYF
TRBD1 TRBJ2-3 TRBV29-1 NA TGCAGCGCTGGGACAGTCACAGATACGCAGTATTTT CSAGTVTDTQYF
NA TRBJ1-4 TRBV6-2/TRBV6-3 NA TGTGCCAGCAGTTACTCGGAGGGATTTTCTAATGAAAAACTGTTTTTT CASSYSEGFSNEKLFF
NA TRBJ1-5 TRBV6-1 NA TGTGCCAGCAGTGACAGCAGACTCCCCAATCAGCCCCAGCATTTT CASSDSRLPNQPQHF
NA TRBJ2-3 TRBV5-1 NA TGCGCCAGCAGCTTGGCTTCTCTAGCAGATACGCAGTATTTT CASSLASLADTQYF
NA TRBJ2-3 TRBV9 NA TGTGCCAGCAGCGTTAACCCCGTGAACAGACTCCGCGCAGATACGCAGTATTTT CASSVNPVNRLRADTQYF
NA TRBJ2-1 TRBV5-1 NA TGCGCCAGCAGCTTGGACATATGCAATGAGCAGTTCTTC CASSLDICNEQFF
TRBD1 TRBJ2-1 TRBV7-9 few TGTGCCAGCAGCAAAGGACAGGGGAGCAATGAGCAGTTCTTC CASSKGQGSNEQFF
NA TRBJ2-7 TRBV7-2 few TGTGCCAGCAGCTTAGAAGGGGAAGCGGAGCAGTACTTC CASSLEGEAEQYF
NA TRBJ1-2 TRBV29-1 NA TGCAGCGTGGGGCAGGGCTCAGCTAACTATGGCTACACCTTC CSVGQGSANYGYTF
NA TRBJ2-1 TRBV12-3/TRBV12-4 NA TGTGCCAGCAGTCCCGGGGTGAGAAGGGCCTACAATGAGCAGTTCTTC CASSPGVRRAYNEQFF
NA TRBJ2-5 TRBV4-1 NA TGCGCCAGCAGCCTAATTCTACGAGAGACCCAGTACTTC CASSLILRETQYF
TRBD1 TRBJ1-5 TRBV4-1 NA TGCGCCAGCAGCCAAGAGGGCAGGGGGTGGGAGCCCCAGCATTTT CASSQEGRGWEPQHF
NA TRBJ1-1 TRBV3-1 NA TGTGCCAGCAGCCAACCGGGGGGGAGTCCTGAAGCTTTCTTT CASSQPGGSPEAFF
TRBD1 TRBJ1-2 TRBV20-1 NA TGCAGTGCTAGAGACTCTAACAGGGGGCCCACGTCGTACTATGGCTACACCTTC CSARDSNRGPTSYYGYTF
NA TRBJ1-1 TRBV12-5 once TGTGCTAGTGGTCCTTCGACTGCGAACACTGAAGCTTTCTTT CASGPSTANTEAFF
NA TRBJ2-1 TRBV5-5 few TGTGCCAGCAGCTACAGGGTGTTGACCGACAATGAGCAGTTCTTC CASSYRVLTDNEQFF
NA TRBJ1-4 TRBV29-1 NA TGCAGCGCTCCTACAGGTGAAAAACTGTTTTTT CSAPTGEKLFF
NA TRBJ1-5 TRBV4-2 once TGTGCCAGCAGCCAGGATCCTGACAGCCGGAATCAGCCCCAGCATTTT CASSQDPDSRNQPQHF